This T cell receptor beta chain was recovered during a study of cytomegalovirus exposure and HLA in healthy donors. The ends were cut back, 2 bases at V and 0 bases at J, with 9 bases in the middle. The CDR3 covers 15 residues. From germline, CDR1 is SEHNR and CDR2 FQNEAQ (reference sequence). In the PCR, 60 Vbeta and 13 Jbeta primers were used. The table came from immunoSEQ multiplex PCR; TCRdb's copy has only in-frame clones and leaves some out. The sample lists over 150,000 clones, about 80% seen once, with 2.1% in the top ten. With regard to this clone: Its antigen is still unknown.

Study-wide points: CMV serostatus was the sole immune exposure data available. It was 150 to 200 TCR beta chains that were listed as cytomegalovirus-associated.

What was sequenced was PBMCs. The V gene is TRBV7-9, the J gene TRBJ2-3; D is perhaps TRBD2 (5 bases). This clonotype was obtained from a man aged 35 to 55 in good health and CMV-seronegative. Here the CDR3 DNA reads TGTGCCAGCAGCTTAAGCGGAATTAGCACAGATACGCAGTATTTT. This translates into CASSLSGISTDTQYF. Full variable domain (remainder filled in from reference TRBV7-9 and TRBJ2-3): DTGVSQNPRHKITKRGQNVTFRCDPISEHNRLYWYRQTLGQGPEFLTYFQNEAQLEKSRLLSDRFSAERPKGSFSTLEIQRTEQGDSAMYLCASSLSGISTDTQYFGPGTRLTVL.